One and the same sample provided the 27 T cell receptor beta chains below, sequenced in a study of cytomegalovirus exposure and HLA in healthy donors. PCR primers comprised 60 Vbeta and 13 Jbeta primers. Assay used: immunoSEQ multiplex PCR; TCRdb lists only in-frame clones, some missing. The sample shows 150,000 to 200,000 clones, around 80% of them seen only once. Specimen: PBMCs. These receptors all stem from a woman aged 18-29 years in good health and CMV-seropositive.

This clone has a handful of counts. The V and J genes are TRBV6-6 and TRBJ2-1; possible D gene TRBD2, 6 bases. The germline V gene encodes CDR1 MNHNY and CDR2 SVGAGI (reference sequence). V lost 7 bases and J 6 bases, leaving 13 bases between the germline ends. The CDR3 is made up of 13 amino acids. The CDR3 nucleotides are TGTGCCAGCATTCTTAGCGGTACCAATGAGCAGTTCTTC. Translating it yields CASILSGTNEQFF.

This clone came up a few times. The chain joins TRBV7-3 to TRBJ1-4; D uncertain. Trimming removed 5 bases from V and 6 bases from J, with 4 bases in between. The germline CDR1 and CDR2 sequences are SGHTA and FQGTGA. This CDR3 is built from 11 residues. The CDR3 region has the DNA TGTGCCAGCAGCCCGTATGAAAAACTGTTTTTT. Translation: CASSPYEKLFF. The whole variable domain, filled in from reference TRBV7-3 and TRBJ1-4, reads GAGVSQTPSNKVTEKGKYVELRCDPISGHTALYWYRQSLGQGPEFLIYFQGTGAADDSGLPNDRFFAVRPEGSVSTLKIQRTERGDSAVYLCASSPYEKLFFGSGTQLSVL.

The chain recombines TRBV5-4 with TRBJ1-1, with 7 bases lining up with TRBD1. After removal of 0 bases from V and 0 bases from J, the junction contained 8 bases not matched to a gene. Germline CDR1 is SGHNT and CDR2 is YYREEE (reference sequence). The CDR3 covers 17 residues. CDR3 loop: CASSLGSRGQMNTEAFF. The CDR3 coding sequence is TGTGCCAGCAGCTTGGGGTCCCGGGGACAGATGAACACTGAAGCTTTCTTT.

The genes are TRBV7-6 and TRBJ2-5; TRBD1 is a possible D gene (6 bases). The CDR3 contains 14 residues. Per germline, CDR1 SGHVS and CDR2 FNYEAQ. Trimming shortened V by 5 bases and J by 5 bases, and 15 bases separated the two germline ends. CDR3 amino acids: CASSRLGAGETQYF. CDR3 bases: TGTGCCAGCAGCCGACTGGGGGCTGGGGAGACCCAGTACTTC. Combining the CDR3 with reference TRBV7-6 and TRBJ2-5 gives the whole variable domain GAGVSQSPRYKVTKRGQDVALRCDPISGHVSLYWYRQALGQGPEFLTYFNYEAQQDKSGLPNDRFSAERPEGSISTLTIQRTEQRDSAMYRCASSRLGAGETQYFGPGTRLLVL.

The chain has TRBV11-2 and TRBJ2-7, with no clear D. From germline, CDR1 is SGHAT and CDR2 FQNNGV. Trimming shortened V by 4 bases and J by 4 bases, and 17 bases separated the two germline ends. The CDR3 loop spans 15 amino acids. CDR3 sequence: CASSSSSGSPYEQYF. CDR3 nucleotides: TGTGCCAGCAGCTCTTCCTCCGGGTCCCCATACGAGCAGTACTTC.

The J gene is TRBJ2-4, the V gene TRBV7-3, with 11 positions matching TRBD1. The CDR3 sequence is 19 residues long. In germline, CDR1 is SGHTA, CDR2 FQGTGA. Trimming cost V 1 base and J 0 bases; bases outside gene matches: 8. The CDR3 DNA follows: TGTGCCAGCAGCTTAAGGGAGGGACAGGGGGAGCTAGCCAAAAACATTCAGTACTTC. This sequence encodes CASSLREGQGELAKNIQYF.

The chain carries TRBV27 and TRBJ1-5; 7 positions match TRBD1. Germline-derived CDR1 and CDR2 are MNHEY and SMNVEV (reference sequence). Germline trimming cut 3 bases from V and 1 base from J; bases unmatched to any gene: 3. The CDR3 length is 15 residues. This CDR3 reads CASSFRGQSNQPQHF. The CDR3 DNA reads TGTGCCAGCAGTTTCCGGGGACAGAGCAATCAGCCCCAGCATTTT.

V gene TRBV29-1 combines with J gene TRBJ2-5, with TRBD1 identical over 11 bases. Trimming removed 4 bases from V and 5 bases from J; junction bases left unmatched: 9. CDR1 is SQVTM, CDR2 ANQGSEA, per germline. This CDR3 spans 15 amino acids. CDR3 residues: CSVAHRDRGIETQYF. In DNA form, the CDR3 reads TGCAGCGTTGCCCACAGGGACAGGGGGATCGAGACCCAGTACTTC.

This clone was counted a few times. The V and J genes are TRBV7-6 and TRBJ1-5, with D possibly matching TRBD1 (5 bases). V shed 4 bases and J shed 9 bases, with 13 bases lying between them. Germline V gene sequence: CDR1 SGHVS, CDR2 FNYEAQ. The CDR3 contains 13 residues. The CDR3 DNA sequence: TGTGCCAGCAGCTCGGACATTCATCGGCCCCAGCATTTT. It is translated as CASSSDIHRPQHF. Complete variable domain (other parts from reference TRBV7-6 and TRBJ1-5): GAGVSQSPRYKVTKRGQDVALRCDPISGHVSLYWYRQALGQGPEFLTYFNYEAQQDKSGLPNDRFSAERPEGSISTLTIQRTEQRDSAMYRCASSSDIHRPQHFGDGTRLSIL.

This clone showed up just a few times. The chain carries TRBV27 and TRBJ2-3; 9 bases fit TRBD1. Germline CDR1 is MNHEY and CDR2 is SMNVEV (reference sequence). CDR3 length: 14 amino acids. The V segment lost 5 bases and the J segment 2 bases; nucleotides outside the gene matches: 2. The CDR3 sequence is CASSGTGITDTQYF. The CDR3 coding sequence is TGTGCCAGCAGTGGGACAGGGATCACAGATACGCAGTATTTT.

The rearrangement joins TRBV6-5 to TRBJ1-2; 7 positions match TRBD1. This CDR3 has 13 amino acids. The V segment lost 6 bases and the J segment 6 bases; nucleotides outside the gene matches: 7. Germline-derived CDR1 and CDR2 are MNHEY and SVGAGI. The chain's CDR3 is CASSPRQGHGYTF. Here the CDR3 DNA reads TGTGCCAGCAGCCCCCGACAGGGCCATGGCTACACCTTC.

J is TRBJ2-1 and V is TRBV11-2; TRBD2 is a possible D gene (6 bases). CDR3 length: 17 amino acids. Germline CDR1 reads SGHAT; CDR2 reads FQNNGV. The V end was cut by 5 bases, the J end by 0 bases, with 17 bases between. CDR3: CASSPRAAGSSYNEQFF. As DNA, the CDR3 is TGTGCCAGCAGCCCTAGGGCAGCCGGGAGCTCCTACAATGAGCAGTTCTTC.

The chain uses TRBV12-5 and TRBJ2-1; tentative D call: TRBD1 (5 bases). The CDR3 contains 12 residues. From germline, CDR1 is LGHNT and CDR2 FRNRAP. The V gene lost 3 bases and the J gene lost 7 bases, with 7 bases spanning the gap. The CDR3 bases are TGTGCTAGTGGTTTAGGGGTTAATGAGCAGTTCTTC. Its protein product is CASGLGVNEQFF.

On this clone: At one of its ends the junction is not consistent with the germline gene, which may arise from a read error. The sample holds other DNA sequences that translate to the same CDR3. In DNA form, the CDR3 reads TGTGCCAGCAGCTTATTCGTCCTTAGCGGGGGGCCCACCGGAGAGCTGTTTTTT. Translation gives CASSLFVLSGGPTGELFF. The chain combines TRBV7-3 with TRBJ2-2; 10 bases are a match to TRBD2. The CDR3 consists of 18 residues. Germline values: CDR1 SGHTA, CDR2 FQGTGA.

The chain joins TRBV7-3 to TRBJ1-2, with D perhaps matching TRBD1 (5 bases). With 1 base removed from V and 4 bases from J, the gap between germline ends came to 10 bases. The CDR3 has 14 residues. Looked up from germline, CDR1 is SGHTA and CDR2 is FQGTGA. The CDR3 spells CASSLNTGSYGYTF. The CDR3 DNA is TGTGCCAGCAGCTTAAATACAGGCTCCTATGGCTACACCTTC.

The rearrangement joins TRBV5-1 to TRBJ2-5; maybe TRBD1 (5 bases). Germline-derived CDR1 and CDR2 are SGHRS and YFSETQ. CDR3 length equals 16 residues. V gave up 1 base and J gave up 1 base, with 14 bases separating them. CDR3 sequence: CASSLWGWLTQETQYF. The CDR3 DNA is TGCGCCAGCAGCTTGTGGGGCTGGTTGACCCAAGAGACCCAGTACTTC.

This sequence joins TRBV7-9 and TRBJ1-1, with TRBD1 identical over 8 bases. Germline CDR1 reads SEHNR; CDR2 reads FQNEAQ (reference sequence). V gave up 1 base and J gave up 8 bases; unmatched junction bases: 6. This CDR3 region has 14 residues. In DNA, the CDR3 is TGTGCCAGCAGCTTAGATCCGGACAGGGTAGAAGCTTTCTTT. This codes for CASSLDPDRVEAFF.

This chain connects TRBV14 to TRBJ1-2; D is unclear. The CDR3 contains 14 residues. Trimming pared 1 base from V and 2 bases from J, leaving 8 bases between. Germline-derived CDR1 and CDR2 are SGHDN and FVKESK. In DNA form, the CDR3 reads TGTGCCAGCAGCCAAGGGCTGGAGAACTATGGCTACACCTTC. Its translation is CASSQGLENYGYTF. Variable domain in full (rest from reference TRBV14 and TRBJ1-2): EAGVTQFPSHSVIEKGQTVTLRCDPISGHDNLYWYRRVMGKEIKFLLHFVKESKQDESGMPNNRFLAERTGGTYSTLKVQPAELEDSGVYFCASSQGLENYGYTFGSGTRLTVV.

The chain recombines TRBV7-9 with TRBJ2-5; D is perhaps TRBD2 (5 bases). The V gene's germline CDR1 is SEHNR and CDR2 FQNEAQ (reference sequence). The CDR3 sequence is 12 residues long. Between the trimmed V and J ends, which lost 7 bases and 0 bases, there was a span of 6 bases. The CDR3 DNA reads TGTGCCAGCACCGGGAACCAAGAGACCCAGTACTTC. Translation: CASTGNQETQYF.

V is TRBV30 and J is TRBJ1-2; 7 positions agree with TRBD1. The CDR3 contains 14 residues. CDR1 and CDR2 from the germline V gene are GTSNPN and SVGIG (reference sequence). Trimming took 4 bases from V and 6 from J; bases not matched to a gene: 11. The CDR3 loop reads CAWTLYRGGNGYTF. CDR3 nucleotide sequence: TGTGCCTGGACGCTGTACCGAGGGGGCAATGGCTACACCTTC. Using reference TRBV30 and TRBJ1-2 for the parts outside the CDR3, the full variable domain is SQTIHQWPATLVQPVGSPLSLECTVEGTSNPNLYWYRQAAGRGLQLLFYSVGIGQISSEVPQNLSASRPQDRQFILSSKKLLLSDSGFYLCAWTLYRGGNGYTFGSGTRLTVV.

This rearrangement joins TRBV18 to TRBJ2-3, with 8 bases matching TRBD1. Germline-derived CDR1 and CDR2 are KGHSH and LQKENI. V lost 1 base, J lost 3 bases, and 9 bases stayed unmatched. The CDR3 sequence is 17 residues long. The CDR3 spells CASSPRETGGRTDTQYF. The CDR3 DNA sequence: TGTGCCAGCTCACCACGAGAAACAGGGGGTCGGACAGATACGCAGTATTTT.

V gene TRBV9 combines with J gene TRBJ2-1; a possible D gene is TRBD2 (5 bases). From germline, CDR1 is SGDLS and CDR2 YYNGEE. V was trimmed by 2 bases and J by 0 bases, leaving 12 bases between them. The CDR3 has 16 amino acids. The chain's CDR3 is CASSVLPGSSYNEQFF. Here the CDR3 DNA reads TGTGCCAGCAGCGTCCTCCCGGGGAGCTCCTACAATGAGCAGTTCTTC.

The chain combines TRBV5-4 with TRBJ2-5; 12 nucleotides align to TRBD2. Germline assignment: CDR1 SGHNT and CDR2 YYREEE (reference sequence). V lost 4 bases to trimming and J lost 5 bases; unmatched junction nucleotides: 6. This CDR3 contains 15 residues. For the CDR3, the DNA is TGTGCCAGCAGCCTTACTGGGACTAGCGGGGAGACCCAGTACTTC. Translating gives CASSLTGTSGETQYF.

The J gene is TRBJ1-2, the V gene TRBV5-4; TRBD1 matches at 10 bases. CDR1 and CDR2 (germline): SGHNT, YYREEE (reference sequence). Trimming cost V 6 bases and J 7 bases; bases outside gene matches: 9. CDR3 length equals 14 residues. The CDR3 bases are TGTGCCAGCACCCCAACGGGACAGGGGTTTGGCTACACCTTC. Residues: CASTPTGQGFGYTF.

CDR3 amino acids: CASSLVGQSSGAGTGELFF. DNA of the CDR3: TGTGCCAGCAGCTTAGTCGGCCAGAGTAGCGGGGCGGGCACCGGGGAGCTGTTTTTT. The V call is TRBV11-2, the J call TRBJ2-2; 8 bases are shared with TRBD2. Looked up from germline, CDR1 is SGHAT and CDR2 is FQNNGV. The CDR3 is 19 residues long. The J segment lost 4 bases and the V segment lost 1 base, leaving 14 bases of the junction unmatched. Together with reference TRBV11-2 and TRBJ2-2, the CDR3 gives the full variable domain: EAGVAQSPRYKIIEKRQSVAFWCNPISGHATLYWYQQILGQGPKLLIQFQNNGVVDDSQLPKDRFSAERLKGVDSTLKIQPAKLEDSAVYLCASSLVGQSSGAGTGELFFGEGSRLTVL.

The chain recombines TRBV5-4 with TRBJ2-7, with 8 bases matching TRBD2. Germline V gene lookup returns CDR1 SGHNT and CDR2 YYREEE (reference sequence). V gave up 4 bases and J gave up 1 base; unmatched junction bases: 10. CDR3 length: 16 amino acids. CDR3 nucleotides: TGTGCCAGCAGCACCTCAAGCGGGGGATCGTCCTACGAGCAGTACGTC. Its translation is CASSTSSGGSSYEQYV.

The rearrangement uses TRBV29-1 and TRBJ1-1; tentatively, D is TRBD1 (5 bases). V was trimmed by 5 bases and J by 1 base, leaving 8 bases between them. This CDR3 is built from 12 residues. The V gene's germline CDR1 is SQVTM and CDR2 ANQGSEA. DNA for the CDR3: TGCAGCGTTCAGGGAACGAACACTGAAGCTTTCTTT. Translating it yields CSVQGTNTEAFF.